This TCR beta chain is drawn from a study of prognosis after radiotherapy for stage I lung cancer. Genomic DNA was the source, and TCR beta CDR3 was amplified from it by two-round multiplex PCR. Amplification in first-round PCR relied on primers specific to each TRBV and TRBJ gene. Via MiXCR, TCRdb re-called the multiplex PCR reads, giving one row per CDR3 protein. The sample records about 30,000 distinct CDR3 sequences, 40% to 60% being singletons. This clonotype was seen many times. Germline V gene lookup returns CDR1 SNHLY and CDR2 FYNNEI. This CDR3 has 15 amino acids. Trimming removed 7 bases from V and 5 bases from J, with 18 bases in between.

The material sequenced was PBMCs, taken before or after stereotactic body radiation therapy (not recorded which). This clonotype was obtained from a donor over 45 with non-small cell lung cancer. The chain employs TRBV2 and TRBJ1-5; possible D gene TRBD1, 5 bases. CDR3 residues: CASTRDSGGDQPQHF. The CDR3 DNA is TGTGCCAGCACTAGGGACTCTGGGGGGGATCAGCCCCAGCATTTT. The whole variable domain, filled in from reference TRBV2 and TRBJ1-5, reads EPEVTQTPSHQVTQMGQEVILRCVPISNHLYFYWYRQILGQKVEFLVSFYNNEISEKSEIFDDQFSVERPDGSNFTLKIRSTKLEDSAMYFCASTRDSGGDQPQHFGDGTRLSIL.